These 20 T cell receptor beta chains share one sample of origin, sequenced in a study of blood T cell repertoires in COVID-19. The method was immunoSEQ multiplex PCR; TCRdb's version includes in-frame clones alone and lacks a portion of them. Of about 21,000 clones listed, roughly 90% are singletons. Sample: peripheral blood. These receptors were taken from a human donor in a cohort sampled during active COVID-19.

The J gene is TRBJ2-2, the V gene TRBV5-6; 8 nucleotides line up with TRBD2. Germline-derived CDR1 and CDR2 are SGHDT and YYEEEE. The length of the CDR3 is 16 residues. V lost 5 bases and J lost 9; bases outside the gene matches: 15. The CDR3 DNA is TGTGCCAGCAGTTACTCCGGGACTAGATCTATAAGGGAGCTGTTTTTT. It codes for CASSYSGTRSIRELFF.

The chain combines TRBV6-1 with TRBJ2-7, with 9 bases aligning to TRBD2. The length of the CDR3 is 17 residues. CDR1 MNHNS and CDR2 SASEGT come from the germline V gene. V lost 2 bases to trimming and J lost 2 bases; unmatched junction nucleotides: 10. CDR3 sequence (DNA): TGTGCCAGCAGTGAAATGAAACTAGCGGGTTTTGCCTACGAGCAGTACTTC. Protein sequence: CASSEMKLAGFAYEQYF.

V usage is TRBV19 and J usage is TRBJ1-5, with D possibly TRBD1 on 6 matching bases. CDR1 and CDR2 (germline): LNHDA, SQIVND (reference sequence). This CDR3 is 14 amino acids long. Trimming shortened V by 3 bases and J by 6 bases, and 12 bases separated the two germline ends. Here the CDR3 DNA reads TGTGCCAGTAGTATCGACAGGTACAGTCAGCCCCAGCATTTT. This translates into CASSIDRYSQPQHF.

V and J are TRBV20-1 and TRBJ2-1; 7 bases map to TRBD2. The ends lost 3 bases at V and 6 bases at J; junction bases unmatched: 8. Germline assignment: CDR1 DFQATT and CDR2 SNEGSKA (reference sequence). The CDR3 spans 14 residues. CDR3 residues: CSASQRGISNEQFF. CDR3 nucleotides: TGCAGTGCTAGTCAGCGGGGTATCAGCAATGAGCAGTTCTTC.

J is TRBJ1-5 and V is TRBV7-6; 9 bases are a match to TRBD1. The germline CDR1 and CDR2 sequences are SGHVS and FNYEAQ. V shed 1 base and J 5 bases; nucleotides not matched to a gene: 15. This CDR3 is 19 amino acids long. Written as DNA, the CDR3 is TGTGCCAGCAGCTTAGAGCCCCCCGACGACAGGGGGTTTTATCAGCCCCAGCATTTT. This gives the protein CASSLEPPDDRGFYQPQHF.

The chain joins TRBV10-2 to TRBJ2-1, with D perhaps matching TRBD1 (6 bases). Germline loops: CDR1 WSHSY, CDR2 SAAADI. The CDR3 is 17 amino acids. Trimming stripped 0 bases from V and 5 bases from J, with 17 bases between. The DNA for the CDR3 is TGCGCCAGCAGTGAGTCAATAAACAGGGTCTCACACAATGAGCAGTTCTTC. As protein: CASSESINRVSHNEQFF.

V is TRBV4-1 and J is TRBJ1-5; TRBD1 aligns across 7 bases. The CDR3 has 14 residues. CDR1 and CDR2 (germline): MGHRA, YSYEKL. Trimming removed 4 bases from V and 7 bases from J; junction bases left unmatched: 7. This CDR3 is CASSLTGTRQPQHF. DNA of the CDR3: TGCGCCAGCAGCCTGACAGGGACTCGACAGCCCCAGCATTTT.

The chain employs TRBV6-6 and TRBJ2-2, with 10 positions matching TRBD2. The junction had 11 bases not matched to a gene; V was cut back by 7 bases and J by 6 bases. This CDR3 has 16 amino acids. Germline V gene sequence: CDR1 MNHNY, CDR2 SVGAGI (reference sequence). The CDR3 bases are TGTGCCAGCACATCTAGCGGGAGACACCCACCCGGGGAGCTGTTTTTT. Residues: CASTSSGRHPPGELFF.

The rearrangement joins TRBV2 to TRBJ2-3, with 8 bases fitting TRBD2. V lost 6 bases, J lost 4 bases, and 6 bases stayed unmatched. Per the germline V gene, CDR1 is SNHLY and CDR2 is FYNNEI. This CDR3 is built from 14 residues. CDR3 nucleotide sequence: TGTGCCAGCAGCCTAGCGGGTCGGGCAGATACGCAGTATTTT. This sequence encodes CASSLAGRADTQYF.

The V gene is TRBV5-1, the J gene TRBJ2-1; no clear D. Trimming took off 1 base at V and 6 bases at J, with 17 bases between the two ends. Germline CDR1 SGHRS, CDR2 YFSETQ. The CDR3 spans 16 residues. CDR3 nucleotides: TGCGCCAGCAGCTTGTATTACTCCCTTCCCGGCAATGAGCAGTTCTTC. Amino acids: CASSLYYSLPGNEQFF.

The chain uses TRBV28 and TRBJ1-1; D remains unclear. CDR3 length: 15 amino acids. V shed 5 bases and J shed 1 base, with 14 bases lying between them. Looked up from germline, CDR1 is MDHEN and CDR2 is SYDVKM. The CDR3 sequence: CASSPRTPRNTEAFF. In nucleotides, the CDR3 is TGTGCCAGCAGTCCGCGAACCCCTCGGAACACTGAAGCTTTCTTT. Looking up the rest from reference TRBV28 and TRBJ1-1 gives the full variable domain: DVKVTQSSRYLVKRTGEKVFLECVQDMDHENMFWYRQDPGLGLRLIYFSYDVKMKEKGDIPEGYSVSREKKERFSLILESASTNQTSMYLCASSPRTPRNTEAFFGQGTRLTVV.

The chain carries TRBV7-9 and TRBJ1-2; TRBD1 is a possible D gene (5 bases). V shed 2 bases and J shed 4 bases, with 14 bases lying between them. Germline V gene data show CDR1 as SEHNR and CDR2 as FQNEAQ (reference sequence). This CDR3 has 15 amino acids. Here the CDR3 reads CASSLYGGDGYGYTF. CDR3 sequence (DNA): TGTGCCAGCAGCTTATATGGGGGGGATGGCTATGGCTACACCTTC.

This clone was observed a single time. This chain connects TRBV5-6 to TRBJ1-5, with TRBD1 matching over 9 bases. This CDR3 comprises 14 residues. Trimming at V came to 2 bases and at J to 4 bases, leaving 1 base not matched to a gene. Germline values: CDR1 SGHDT, CDR2 YYEEEE. CDR3 coding DNA: TGTGCCAGCAGCTTCGGACAGGGGAATCAGCCCCAGCATTTT. It translates to CASSFGQGNQPQHF. The full variable domain, rest sourced from reference TRBV5-6 and TRBJ1-5, is DAGVTQSPTHLIKTRGQQVTLRCSPKSGHDTVSWYQQALGQGPQFIFQYYEEEERQRGNFPDRFSGHQFPNYSSELNVNALLLGDSALYLCASSFGQGNQPQHFGDGTRLSIL.

The V call is TRBV27, the J call TRBJ1-5; D is perhaps TRBD1 (5 bases). Between the trimmed V and J ends, which lost 5 bases and 7 bases, there was a span of 9 bases. Germline loops: CDR1 MNHEY, CDR2 SMNVEV (reference sequence). This CDR3 has 12 amino acids. The CDR3 DNA reads TGTGCCAGCAGTCTTTGGGGCCAGCCCCAGCATTTT. Amino acids: CASSLWGQPQHF.

V gene TRBV4-1 combines with J gene TRBJ2-1; D might be TRBD2 (7 bases). Trimming removed 0 bases from V and 9 bases from J, with 15 bases in between. In germline, CDR1 is MGHRA, CDR2 YSYEKL. This CDR3 has 15 residues. CDR3 amino acids: CASSQEASGGLEQFF. The CDR3 nucleotides read TGCGCCAGCAGCCAAGAAGCCTCCGGGGGGCTTGAGCAGTTCTTC.

V is TRBV3-1 (or the pseudogene TRBV3-2) and J is TRBJ2-1; 8 bases fit TRBD2. Trimming at V came to 5 bases and at J to 9 bases, leaving 15 bases not matched to a gene. The CDR3 has 16 residues. CDR1 and CDR2 from the germline V gene are LGHDT and YNNKEL (reference sequence). This chain's CDR3 is CASSERVLAEGTEQFF. The CDR3 nucleotides read TGTGCCAGCAGCGAAAGGGTACTAGCGGAGGGGACTGAGCAGTTCTTC.

The chain employs TRBV6-5 and TRBJ1-1; D is unclear. V lost 2 bases and J lost 3, with 13 bases in between. This CDR3 is built from 15 residues. In germline, CDR1 is MNHEY, CDR2 SVGAGI. The CDR3 DNA sequence: TGTGCCAGCAGTTACGGGGTCTTCGGGGACACTGAAGCTTTCTTT. Protein product: CASSYGVFGDTEAFF.

The CDR3 nucleotides are TGCGCCAGCAGCTTTACTCAGGGCGAAATCCGCGAGCAGTACTTC. As protein: CASSFTQGEIREQYF. V and J are TRBV5-1 and TRBJ2-7; D is perhaps TRBD1 (5 bases). The germline V gene has CDR1 SGHRS and CDR2 YFSETQ. V shed 2 bases and J shed 6 bases, with 18 bases lying between them. CDR3 length: 15 amino acids.

This chain links TRBV18 with TRBJ1-5; 8 nucleotides agree with TRBD1. Germline V lookup: CDR1 KGHSH, CDR2 LQKENI. Unmatched junction bases numbered 5, after V lost 2 bases and J lost 5 bases. This CDR3 has 15 amino acids. The CDR3 loop is CASSPTGTGDQPQHF. In DNA, the CDR3 is TGTGCCAGCTCACCAACCGGGACAGGAGATCAGCCCCAGCATTTT.

The rearrangement links TRBV15 to TRBJ1-6, with D possibly matching TRBD1 (6 bases). This CDR3 comprises 16 residues. Trimming removed 5 bases from V and 8 bases from J, with 19 bases in between. Germline loops: CDR1 LNHNV, CDR2 YYDKDF (reference sequence). The CDR3 DNA is TGTGCCACCAGCGGGGAACAGCTGGGGGCATATTCACCCCTCCACTTT. It codes for CATSGEQLGAYSPLHF.